The clone carrying this TCR beta chain showed up many times. The antigen is not known. This specimen belongs to a study of response to subunit inactivated influenza vaccine. Study observations and caveats: Few new T cells, the authors suggested, are recruited by each seasonal influenza vaccination.

The CDR3 is 13 amino acids. Germline CDR1 reads SGHRS; CDR2 reads YFSETQ. V lost 4 bases and J 11 bases, leaving 18 bases between the germline ends. One entry per CDR3 protein, called by TCRdb with MiXCR from the RT-PCR reads. The repertoire holds under 750,000 distinct CDR3 sequences, 10% to 15% seen once, with more than 8.5% in the top ten. The source of this sequence is a man aged 45-65 years who received an inactivated influenza vaccine. Material: PBMCs from blood, obtained on the day of vaccination. The chain couples TRBV5-1 to TRBJ1-1, with D possibly TRBD1 on 5 matching bases. The CDR3 protein is CASSTGQGMMAFF. The CDR3 nucleotides are TGCGCCAGCAGCACCGGACAAGGCATGATGGCTTTCTTT.